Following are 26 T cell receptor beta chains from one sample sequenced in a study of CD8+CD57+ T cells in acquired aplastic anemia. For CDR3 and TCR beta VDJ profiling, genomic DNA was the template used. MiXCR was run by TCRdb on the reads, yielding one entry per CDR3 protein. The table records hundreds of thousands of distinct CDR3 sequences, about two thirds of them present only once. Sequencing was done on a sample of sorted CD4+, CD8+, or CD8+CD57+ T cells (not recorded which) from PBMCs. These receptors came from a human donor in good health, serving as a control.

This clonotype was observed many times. The CDR3 reads CASSQGQGAGGANVLTF. The CDR3 coding sequence is TGCGCCAGCAGCCAAGGACAGGGGGCAGGGGGGGCCAACGTCCTGACTTTC. The chain recombines TRBV4-3 with TRBJ2-6, with 10 positions matching TRBD1. V gave up 1 base and J gave up 4 bases; unmatched junction bases: 4. CDR1 and CDR2 (germline): LGHNA, YSLEER. This CDR3 is 17 amino acids long.

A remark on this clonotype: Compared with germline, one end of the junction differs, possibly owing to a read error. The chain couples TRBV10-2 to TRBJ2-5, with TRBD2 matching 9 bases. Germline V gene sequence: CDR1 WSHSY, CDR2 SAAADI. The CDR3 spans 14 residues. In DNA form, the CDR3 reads TGTGCCAGCAGCCCTCAAGCGGGGGGAGAGACCCAGTACTTC. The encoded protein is CASSPQAGGETQYF.

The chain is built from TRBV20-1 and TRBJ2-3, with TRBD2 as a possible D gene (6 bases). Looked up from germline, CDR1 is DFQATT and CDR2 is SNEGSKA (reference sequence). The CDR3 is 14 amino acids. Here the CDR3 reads CSVTFRGSTFTQYF. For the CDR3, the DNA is TGCAGCGTTACCTTTCGGGGGAGCACATTTACGCAGTATTTT.

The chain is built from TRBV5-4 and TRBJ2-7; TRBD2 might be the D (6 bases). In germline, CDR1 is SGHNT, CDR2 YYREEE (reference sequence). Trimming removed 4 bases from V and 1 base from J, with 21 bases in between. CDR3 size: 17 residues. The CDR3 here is CASSGLAGRSISYEQYF. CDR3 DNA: TGTGCCAGCAGCGGACTCGCGGGACGGTCTATATCCTACGAGCAGTACTTC.

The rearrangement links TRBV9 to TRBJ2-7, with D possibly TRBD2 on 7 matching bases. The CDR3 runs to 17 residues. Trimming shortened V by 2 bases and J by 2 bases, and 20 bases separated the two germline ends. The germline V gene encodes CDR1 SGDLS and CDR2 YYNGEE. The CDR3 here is CASSVAGGGGGAYEQYF. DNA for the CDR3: TGTGCCAGCAGCGTCGCCGGAGGGGGGGGTGGTGCCTACGAGCAGTACTTC.

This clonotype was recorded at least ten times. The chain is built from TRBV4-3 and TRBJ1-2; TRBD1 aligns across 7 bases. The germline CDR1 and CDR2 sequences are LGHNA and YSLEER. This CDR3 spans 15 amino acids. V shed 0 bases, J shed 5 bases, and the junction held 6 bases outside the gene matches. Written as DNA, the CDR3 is TGCGCCAGCAGCCAAGATCCAGGACAGGAGTATGGCTACACCTTC. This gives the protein CASSQDPGQEYGYTF.

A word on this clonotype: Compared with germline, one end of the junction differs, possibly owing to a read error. This chain's CDR3 is CASTLRGGLQETQF. The CDR3 nucleotides read TGTGCTAGCACCCTACGGGGGGGACTCCAAGAGACCCAGTTT. The chain carries TRBV7-3 and TRBJ1-6; a possible D gene is TRBD1 (5 bases). CDR1 SGHTA and CDR2 FQGTGA come from the germline V gene. CDR3 length: 14 amino acids.

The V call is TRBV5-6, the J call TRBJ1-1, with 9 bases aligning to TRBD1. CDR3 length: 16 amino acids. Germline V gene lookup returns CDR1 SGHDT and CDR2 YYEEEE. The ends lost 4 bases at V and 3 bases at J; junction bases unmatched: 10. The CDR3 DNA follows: TGTGCCAGCAGCGAGAGCGGACGGACAGGGGACACTGAAGCTTTCTTT. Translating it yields CASSESGRTGDTEAFF. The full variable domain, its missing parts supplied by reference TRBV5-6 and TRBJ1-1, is DAGVTQSPTHLIKTRGQQVTLRCSPKSGHDTVSWYQQALGQGPQFIFQYYEEEERQRGNFPDRFSGHQFPNYSSELNVNALLLGDSALYLCASSESGRTGDTEAFFGQGTRLTVV.

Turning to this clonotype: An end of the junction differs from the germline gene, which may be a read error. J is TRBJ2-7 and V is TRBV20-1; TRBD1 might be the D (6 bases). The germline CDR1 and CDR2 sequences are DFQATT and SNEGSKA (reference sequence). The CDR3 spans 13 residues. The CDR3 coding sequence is TGCAGTGCCAGAGAGAACAGGGTGGTACAGCAGTACTTC. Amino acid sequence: CSARENRVVQQYF.

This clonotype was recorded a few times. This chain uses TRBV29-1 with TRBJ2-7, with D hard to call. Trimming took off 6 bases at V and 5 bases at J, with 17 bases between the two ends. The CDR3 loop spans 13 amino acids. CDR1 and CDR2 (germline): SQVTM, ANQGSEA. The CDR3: CSVMRLLEDEQYF. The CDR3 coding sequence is TGCAGCGTCATGCGGCTCCTCGAGGACGAGCAGTACTTC.

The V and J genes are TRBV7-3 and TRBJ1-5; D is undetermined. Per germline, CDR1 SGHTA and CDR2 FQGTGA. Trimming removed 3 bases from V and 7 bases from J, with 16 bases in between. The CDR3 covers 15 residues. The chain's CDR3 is CASSLDGREEQPQHF. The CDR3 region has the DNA TGTGCCAGCAGCTTGGATGGCCGGGAGGAACAGCCCCAGCATTTT.

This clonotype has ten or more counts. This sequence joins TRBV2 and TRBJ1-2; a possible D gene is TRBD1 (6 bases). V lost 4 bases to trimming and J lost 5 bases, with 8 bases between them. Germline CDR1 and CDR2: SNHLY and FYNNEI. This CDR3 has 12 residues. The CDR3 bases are TGTGCCAGCAGTGTCGGACAGTATGGCTACACCTTC. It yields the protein CASSVGQYGYTF.

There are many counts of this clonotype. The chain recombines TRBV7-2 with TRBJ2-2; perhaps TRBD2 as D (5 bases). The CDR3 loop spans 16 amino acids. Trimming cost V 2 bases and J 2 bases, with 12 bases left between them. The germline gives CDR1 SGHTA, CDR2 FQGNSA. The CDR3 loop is CASSLRWRSNTGELFF. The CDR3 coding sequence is TGTGCCAGCAGCTTAAGGTGGAGGAGTAACACCGGGGAGCTGTTTTTT. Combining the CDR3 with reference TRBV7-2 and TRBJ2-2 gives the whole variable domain GAGVSQSPSNKVTEKGKDVELRCDPISGHTALYWYRQSLGQGLEFLIYFQGNSAPDKSGLPSDRFSAERTGGSVSTLTIQRTQQEDSAVYLCASSLRWRSNTGELFFGEGSRLTVL.

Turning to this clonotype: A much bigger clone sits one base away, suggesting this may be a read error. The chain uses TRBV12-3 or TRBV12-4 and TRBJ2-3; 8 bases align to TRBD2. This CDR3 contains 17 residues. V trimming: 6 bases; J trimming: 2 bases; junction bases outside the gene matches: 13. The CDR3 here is CASSPGLVIVVTDTQYF. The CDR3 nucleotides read TGTGCCAGCAGCCCGGGACTAGTGATTGTTGTCACAGATACGCAGTATTTT.

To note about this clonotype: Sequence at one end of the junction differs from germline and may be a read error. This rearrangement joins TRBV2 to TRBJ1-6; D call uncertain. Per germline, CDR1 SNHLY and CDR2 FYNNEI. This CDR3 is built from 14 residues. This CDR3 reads CASRRNRKTGELLF. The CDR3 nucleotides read TGTGCCAGCAGACGGAATAGGAAAACCGGGGAGCTGCTCTTT.

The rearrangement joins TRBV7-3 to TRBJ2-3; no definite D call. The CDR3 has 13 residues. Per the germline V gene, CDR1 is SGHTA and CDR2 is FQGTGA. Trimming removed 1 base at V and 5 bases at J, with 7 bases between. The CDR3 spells CASSLMAQDTQYF. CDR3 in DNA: TGTGCCAGCAGCTTAATGGCGCAAGATACGCAGTATTTT.

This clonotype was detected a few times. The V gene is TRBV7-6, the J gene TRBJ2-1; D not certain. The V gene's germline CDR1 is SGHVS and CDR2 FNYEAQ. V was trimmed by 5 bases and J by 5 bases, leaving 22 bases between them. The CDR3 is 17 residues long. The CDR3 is CASSLIYGRYKDNEQFF. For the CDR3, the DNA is TGTGCCAGCAGCCTAATATATGGCAGGTACAAGGACAATGAGCAGTTCTTC. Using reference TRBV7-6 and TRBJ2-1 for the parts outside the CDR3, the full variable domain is GAGVSQSPRYKVTKRGQDVALRCDPISGHVSLYWYRQALGQGPEFLTYFNYEAQQDKSGLPNDRFSAERPEGSISTLTIQRTEQRDSAMYRCASSLIYGRYKDNEQFFGPGTRLTVL.

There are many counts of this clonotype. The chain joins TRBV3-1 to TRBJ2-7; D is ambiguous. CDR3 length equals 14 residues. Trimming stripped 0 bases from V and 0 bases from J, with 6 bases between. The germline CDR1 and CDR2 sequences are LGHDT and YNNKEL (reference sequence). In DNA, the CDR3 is TGTGCCAGCAGCCAAGAGGGCAGCTCCTACGAGCAGTACTTC. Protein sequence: CASSQEGSSYEQYF.

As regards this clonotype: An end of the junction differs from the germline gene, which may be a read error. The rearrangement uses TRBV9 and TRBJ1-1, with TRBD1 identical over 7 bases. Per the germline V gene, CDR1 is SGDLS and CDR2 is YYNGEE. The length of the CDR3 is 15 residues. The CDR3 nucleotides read TGTGCCACCAGCAGAGCAGGGGGTGACATCACTGAATCTTTCTTT. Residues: CATSRAGGDITESFF.

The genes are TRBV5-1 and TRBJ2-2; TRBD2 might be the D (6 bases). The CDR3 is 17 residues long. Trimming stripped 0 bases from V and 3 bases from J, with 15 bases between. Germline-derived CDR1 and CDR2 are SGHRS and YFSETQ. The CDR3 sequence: CASSLGEEGEDTGELFF. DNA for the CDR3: TGCGCCAGCAGCTTGGGGGAGGAGGGTGAGGACACCGGGGAGCTGTTTTTT.

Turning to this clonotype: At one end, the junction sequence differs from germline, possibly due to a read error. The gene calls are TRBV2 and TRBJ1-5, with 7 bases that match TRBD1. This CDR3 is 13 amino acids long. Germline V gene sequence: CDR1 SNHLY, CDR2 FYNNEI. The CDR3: CTTRRQGGQPQHF. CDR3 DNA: TGCACCACCAGAAGACAGGGTGGTCAGCCCCAGCATTTT.

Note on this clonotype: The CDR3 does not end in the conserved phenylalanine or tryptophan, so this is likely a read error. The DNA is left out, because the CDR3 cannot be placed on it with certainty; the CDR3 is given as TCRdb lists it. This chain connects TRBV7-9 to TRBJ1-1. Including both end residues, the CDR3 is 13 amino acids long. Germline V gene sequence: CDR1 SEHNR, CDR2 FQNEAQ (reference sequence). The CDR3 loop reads CASSAKAAAAGAL.

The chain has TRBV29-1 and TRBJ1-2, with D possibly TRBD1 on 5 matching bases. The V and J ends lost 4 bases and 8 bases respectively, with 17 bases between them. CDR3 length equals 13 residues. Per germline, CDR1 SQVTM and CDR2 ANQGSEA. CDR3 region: CSVVNRLGEGYTF. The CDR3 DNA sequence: TGCAGCGTTGTGAACAGGTTGGGAGAGGGCTACACCTTC. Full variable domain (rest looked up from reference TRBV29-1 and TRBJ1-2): SAVISQKPSRDICQRGTSLTIQCQVDSQVTMMFWYRQQPGQSLTLIATANQGSEATYESGFVIDKFPISRPNLTFSTLTVSNMSPEDSSIYLCSVVNRLGEGYTFGSGTRLTVV.

The CDR3 nucleotides are TGTGCCAGCAGCAAGCTAGCGGGGAACAATGAGCAGTTCTTC. Encoded protein: CASSKLAGNNEQFF. The V gene is TRBV7-6, the J gene TRBJ2-1, with 9 nucleotides matching TRBD2. The CDR3 loop spans 14 amino acids. Germline V gives CDR1 SGHVS, CDR2 FNYEAQ. V lost 5 bases to trimming and J lost 5 bases; unmatched junction nucleotides: 4.

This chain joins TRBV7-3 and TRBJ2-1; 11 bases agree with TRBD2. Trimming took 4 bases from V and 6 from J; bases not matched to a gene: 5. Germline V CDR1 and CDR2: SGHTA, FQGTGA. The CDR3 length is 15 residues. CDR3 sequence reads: CASSSTSGSTNEQFF. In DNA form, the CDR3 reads TGTGCCAGCAGCTCCACTAGCGGGAGCACCAATGAGCAGTTCTTC.

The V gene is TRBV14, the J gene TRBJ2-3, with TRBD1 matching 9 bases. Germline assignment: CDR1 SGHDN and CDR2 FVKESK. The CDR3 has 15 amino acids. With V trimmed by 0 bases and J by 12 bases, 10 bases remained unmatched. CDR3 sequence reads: CASSQDRDRAEVQYF. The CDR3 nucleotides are TGTGCCAGCAGCCAAGATCGGGACAGGGCGGAGGTACAGTATTTT.